One sample yielded the 2 T cell receptor beta chains listed below, sequenced in a study of blood T cell repertoires in COVID-19. The repertoire was sequenced with immunoSEQ multiplex PCR; TCRdb's copy has only in-frame clones and lacks some. The sample contains 150,000 or so clones, more than 65% of which appear only once. What was sequenced was PBMCs or T cells enriched from blood (not recorded which). The receptors originated from a man aged 50-60 years who had recovered from COVID-19.

The count of this clone is one. This rearrangement joins TRBV19 to TRBJ1-1, with D possibly matching TRBD1 (6 bases). The V end was cut by 2 bases, the J end by 3 bases, with 13 bases between. The CDR3 contains 15 residues. The germline gives CDR1 LNHDA, CDR2 SQIVND (reference sequence). Here the CDR3 DNA reads TGTGCCAGTAGTATACCCGCAGGGGTCCACACTGAAGCTTTCTTT. Translating gives CASSIPAGVHTEAFF.

This chain joins TRBV10-1 and TRBJ1-2, with a weak D call TRBD1 (5 bases). V was clipped by 6 bases and J by 4 bases, with 6 bases between them. Germline loops: CDR1 WNHNN, CDR2 SYGVQD (reference sequence). The CDR3 runs 11 residues. The DNA of the CDR3 is TGCGCCAGCAGCGACAGCTATGGCTACACCTTC. Translation gives CASSDSYGYTF.